A selection of T cell receptor beta chains follows, all from one sample in a study of a mutant IDH1 vaccine in newly diagnosed glioma. No cognate antigen is known for these TCRs. The table came from immunoSEQ multiplex PCR; TCRdb's copy has only in-frame clones and leaves some out. The sample yields approximately 66,000 clones, 84% seen once. The material was PBMCs, obtained from a glioma patient whose treatment included an IDH1 peptide vaccine. The receptors originated from a man aged 30 to 45 with glioma. CDR3s include the opening cysteine and the closing phenylalanine or tryptophan. D genes are given only for firm matches. Only part of the rows carry a size: once, few, many, or a class if the clone is expanded.

J gene: TRBJ2-3
D gene: .
V gene: TRBV7-8
clone size: once
CDR3 protein: CASSLALVRSADTQYF
CDR3 DNA: TGTGCCAGCAGCTTAGCGCTGGTGCGATCAGCAGATACGCAGTATTTT

J gene: TRBJ2-5
D gene: TRBD2
V gene: TRBV7-9
clone size: .
CDR3 protein: CASSPPASGGTQETQYF
CDR3 DNA: TGTGCCAGCAGCCCGCCGGCTAGCGGGGGGACCCAAGAGACCCAGTACTTC

J gene: TRBJ2-2
D gene: .
V gene: TRBV19
clone size: .
CDR3 protein: CASSLQGGTGELFF
CDR3 DNA: TGTGCCAGTAGTTTACAGGGAGGCACCGGGGAGCTGTTTTTT

J gene: TRBJ1-6
D gene: TRBD1
V gene: TRBV27
clone size: .
CDR3 protein: CASSLYPGQGYNSPLHF
CDR3 DNA: TGTGCCAGCAGTTTATACCCGGGACAGGGGTATAATTCACCCCTCCACTTT

J gene: TRBJ2-1
D gene: .
V gene: TRBV28
clone size: .
CDR3 protein: CASAVWNEQFF
CDR3 DNA: TGTGCCAGCGCGGTCTGGAATGAGCAGTTCTTC

J gene: TRBJ2-7
D gene: .
V gene: TRBV13
clone size: .
CDR3 protein: CASSPRASYEQYF
CDR3 DNA: TGTGCCAGCAGCCCCAGGGCGTCCTACGAGCAGTACTTC

J gene: TRBJ1-1
D gene: .
V gene: TRBV6-6
clone size: few
CDR3 protein: CASSYSIPPPGAFF
CDR3 DNA: TGTGCCAGCAGTTACTCGATTCCCCCACCGGGGGCTTTCTTT

J gene: TRBJ1-2
D gene: .
V gene: TRBV5-6
clone size: .
CDR3 protein: CASSSGVTGYTF
CDR3 DNA: TGTGCCAGCAGCTCGGGAGTAACTGGCTACACCTTC

J gene: TRBJ1-3
D gene: .
V gene: TRBV29-1
clone size: .
CDR3 protein: CSIRRAGGNTIYF
CDR3 DNA: TGCAGCATCCGCCGGGCGGGAGGAAACACCATATATTTT

J gene: TRBJ2-2
D gene: .
V gene: TRBV6-1
clone size: .
CDR3 protein: CASSGILLMNTGELFF
CDR3 DNA: TGTGCCAGCAGTGGGATCCTCCTAATGAACACCGGGGAGCTGTTTTTT

J gene: TRBJ2-7
D gene: .
V gene: TRBV29-1
clone size: .
CDR3 protein: CSVEDGSEQYF
CDR3 DNA: TGCAGCGTTGAAGATGGATCGGAGCAGTACTTC

J gene: TRBJ1-5
D gene: .
V gene: TRBV29-1
clone size: few
CDR3 protein: CSVRTGINQPQHF
CDR3 DNA: TGCAGCGTTCGTACAGGGATCAATCAGCCCCAGCATTTT

J gene: TRBJ1-2
D gene: .
V gene: TRBV6-5
clone size: .
CDR3 protein: CASSYPFSPDGYTF
CDR3 DNA: TGTGCCAGCAGCTACCCGTTTTCCCCGGATGGCTACACCTTC

J gene: TRBJ1-1
D gene: .
V gene: TRBV15
clone size: .
CDR3 protein: CATSRGRDTEAFF
CDR3 DNA: TGTGCCACCAGCAGGGGCCGGGACACTGAAGCTTTCTTT

J gene: TRBJ1-5
D gene: .
V gene: TRBV18
clone size: .
CDR3 protein: CASSVAAGYQPQHF
CDR3 DNA: TGTGCCAGCTCAGTCGCGGCAGGGTATCAGCCCCAGCATTTT

J gene: TRBJ2-5
D gene: .
V gene: TRBV15
clone size: .
CDR3 protein: CATSRDSLFEGQETQYF
CDR3 DNA: TGTGCCACCAGCAGAGATTCCCTGTTTGAGGGTCAAGAGACCCAGTACTTC

J gene: TRBJ2-3
D gene: TRBD1
V gene: TRBV28
clone size: .
CDR3 protein: CASSSLRDRRTDTQYF
CDR3 DNA: TGTGCCAGCAGTTCCCTGAGGGACAGGAGGACAGATACGCAGTATTTT

J gene: TRBJ2-5
D gene: .
V gene: TRBV11-2
clone size: .
CDR3 protein: CASSLEAGGGETQYF
CDR3 DNA: TGTGCCAGCAGCTTAGAGGCCGGGGGAGGAGAGACCCAGTACTTC

J gene: TRBJ1-1
D gene: .
V gene: TRBV2
clone size: .
CDR3 protein: CASSENDSEAFF
CDR3 DNA: TGTGCCAGCAGTGAAAACGACAGTGAAGCTTTCTTT

J gene: TRBJ2-1
D gene: TRBD2
V gene: TRBV19
clone size: .
CDR3 protein: CASSIPSGGAFRISYNEQFF
CDR3 DNA: TGTGCCAGTAGTATCCCTAGCGGGGGGGCCTTCCGAATCTCCTACAATGAGCAGTTCTTC

J gene: TRBJ1-2
D gene: TRBD1
V gene: TRBV18
clone size: .
CDR3 protein: CASSPPGQGAVNNYGYTF
CDR3 DNA: TGTGCCAGCTCACCACCGGGACAGGGGGCGGTTAATAACTATGGCTACACCTTC

J gene: TRBJ2-1
D gene: TRBD1
V gene: TRBV18
clone size: .
CDR3 protein: CASSGDRVKHEQFF
CDR3 DNA: TGTGCCAGCTCGGGGGACAGGGTAAAGCATGAGCAGTTCTTC

J gene: TRBJ1-2
D gene: .
V gene: TRBV19
clone size: .
CDR3 protein: CASRIGYGYTF
CDR3 DNA: TGTGCCAGTCGAATAGGCTATGGCTACACCTTC

J gene: TRBJ1-1
D gene: .
V gene: TRBV4-1
clone size: .
CDR3 protein: CASSRIGTRTEAFF
CDR3 DNA: TGCGCCAGCAGCCGAATAGGGACACGGACTGAAGCTTTCTTT

J gene: TRBJ1-1
D gene: .
V gene: TRBV4-1
clone size: .
CDR3 protein: CASSQVGTGRPEAFF
CDR3 DNA: TGCGCCAGCAGCCAAGTCGGAACAGGGAGGCCTGAAGCTTTCTTT

J gene: TRBJ2-2
D gene: .
V gene: TRBV5-6
clone size: .
CDR3 protein: CASSLGERLRNTGELFF
CDR3 DNA: TGTGCCAGCAGCTTGGGGGAACGGTTACGGAACACCGGGGAGCTGTTTTTT

J gene: TRBJ2-3
D gene: .
V gene: TRBV7-9
clone size: once
CDR3 protein: CASSPPGAGQDTQYF
CDR3 DNA: TGTGCCAGCAGCCCCCCCGGGGCGGGACAAGATACGCAGTATTTT

J gene: TRBJ2-6
D gene: .
V gene: TRBV6-5
clone size: .
CDR3 protein: CASTNTGSGANVLTF
CDR3 DNA: TGTGCCAGCACCAACACAGGGTCTGGGGCCAACGTCCTGACTTTC

J gene: TRBJ2-7
D gene: TRBD2
V gene: TRBV6-1
clone size: .
CDR3 protein: CASSEGGGTYEQYF
CDR3 DNA: TGTGCCAGCAGTGAGGGCGGGGGGACCTACGAGCAGTACTTC

J gene: TRBJ2-1
D gene: .
V gene: TRBV5-4
clone size: .
CDR3 protein: CASSLDAGASSYNEQFF
CDR3 DNA: TGTGCCAGCAGCTTGGACGCGGGGGCGAGCTCCTACAATGAGCAGTTCTTC

J gene: TRBJ2-1
D gene: TRBD2
V gene: TRBV6-1
clone size: .
CDR3 protein: CASSYSGGYNEQFF
CDR3 DNA: TGTGCCAGCAGTTATAGCGGGGGGTACAATGAGCAGTTCTTC

J gene: TRBJ2-7
D gene: .
V gene: TRBV19
clone size: .
CDR3 protein: CASSIEGRSYEQYF
CDR3 DNA: TGTGCCAGTAGTATTGAGGGCAGGTCCTACGAGCAGTACTTC

J gene: TRBJ2-6
D gene: TRBD1
V gene: TRBV6-9
clone size: .
CDR3 protein: CASSSGTGVTGANVLTF
CDR3 DNA: TGTGCCAGCAGCTCCGGGACAGGGGTTACTGGGGCCAACGTCCTGACTTTC

J gene: TRBJ1-6
D gene: TRBD1
V gene: TRBV18
clone size: .
CDR3 protein: CASSPLGTGGRRSYNSPLHF
CDR3 DNA: TGTGCCAGCTCACCTCTCGGGACAGGGGGGAGAAGGTCCTATAATTCACCCCTCCACTTT

J gene: TRBJ1-2
D gene: .
V gene: TRBV6-1
clone size: .
CDR3 protein: CASSLGYYGYTF
CDR3 DNA: TGTGCCAGCAGTTTAGGGTACTATGGCTACACCTTC

J gene: TRBJ1-2
D gene: .
V gene: TRBV7-9
clone size: few
CDR3 protein: CASSPGRGVGYTF
CDR3 DNA: TGTGCCAGCAGCCCCGGGAGAGGGGTAGGCTACACCTTC

J gene: TRBJ1-3
D gene: .
V gene: TRBV5-1
clone size: .
CDR3 protein: CASSLGEGIGNTIYF
CDR3 DNA: TGCGCCAGCAGCTTGGGTGAGGGGATAGGAAACACCATATATTTT

J gene: TRBJ1-2
D gene: TRBD1
V gene: TRBV6-5
clone size: .
CDR3 protein: CASSSLDRGHGYTF
CDR3 DNA: TGTGCCAGCAGCTCCTTAGACAGGGGACATGGCTACACCTTC

J gene: TRBJ2-3
D gene: TRBD2
V gene: TRBV10-1
clone size: .
CDR3 protein: CASSEAGRTDTQYF
CDR3 DNA: TGCGCCAGCAGTGAAGCGGGGCGCACAGATACGCAGTATTTT

J gene: TRBJ2-5
D gene: .
V gene: TRBV6-1
clone size: .
CDR3 protein: CASSEETQYF
CDR3 DNA: TGTGCCAGCAGTGAAGAGACCCAGTACTTC

J gene: TRBJ2-7
D gene: TRBD1
V gene: TRBV6-5
clone size: .
CDR3 protein: CASSYSWTGHPYEQYF
CDR3 DNA: TGTGCCAGCAGTTACTCATGGACAGGGCACCCATACGAGCAGTACTTC

J gene: TRBJ2-1
D gene: TRBD1
V gene: TRBV9
clone size: .
CDR3 protein: CASSVVGTAYNEQFF
CDR3 DNA: TGTGCCAGCAGCGTAGTTGGGACAGCTTACAATGAGCAGTTCTTC

J gene: TRBJ1-1
D gene: TRBD1
V gene: TRBV9
clone size: .
CDR3 protein: CASSTSGRGPNTEAFF
CDR3 DNA: TGTGCCAGCAGCACCTCCGGAAGGGGGCCTAACACTGAAGCTTTCTTT

J gene: TRBJ1-2
D gene: .
V gene: TRBV6-6
clone size: .
CDR3 protein: CASSYSIGYTF
CDR3 DNA: TGTGCCAGCAGTTACTCAATCGGCTACACCTTC

J gene: TRBJ2-7
D gene: .
V gene: TRBV6-1
clone size: .
CDR3 protein: CASSEVEAAGSDEQYF
CDR3 DNA: TGTGCCAGCAGTGAAGTAGAAGCGGCAGGAAGCGACGAGCAGTACTTC

J gene: TRBJ2-6
D gene: .
V gene: TRBV27
clone size: .
CDR3 protein: CASSLWGLTAPISSGANVLTF
CDR3 DNA: TGTGCCAGCAGTTTATGGGGTCTAACAGCCCCTATAAGCTCTGGGGCCAACGTCCTGACTTTC

J gene: TRBJ2-7
D gene: .
V gene: TRBV10-1
clone size: .
CDR3 protein: CASSGEGTYYYEQYF
CDR3 DNA: TGCGCCAGCAGTGGTGAGGGGACCTACTACTACGAGCAATACTTC

J gene: TRBJ2-2
D gene: TRBD1
V gene: TRBV7-6
clone size: .
CDR3 protein: CASSPGTGNTGELFF
CDR3 DNA: TGTGCCAGCAGCCCAGGGACAGGTAACACCGGGGAGCTGTTTTTT

J gene: TRBJ2-1
D gene: .
V gene: TRBV19
clone size: .
CDR3 protein: CASSIFYSVTPTNEQFF
CDR3 DNA: TGTGCCAGTAGTATCTTCTATTCGGTGACTCCTACGAATGAGCAGTTCTTC

J gene: TRBJ1-3
D gene: TRBD1
V gene: TRBV9
clone size: .
CDR3 protein: CASSGRQGAGNTIYF
CDR3 DNA: TGTGCCAGCAGCGGGAGACAGGGAGCTGGAAACACCATATATTTT

J gene: TRBJ1-3
D gene: .
V gene: TRBV9
clone size: .
CDR3 protein: CASSPSPGSGNTIYF
CDR3 DNA: TGTGCCAGCAGCCCAAGCCCAGGCTCTGGAAACACCATATATTTT

J gene: TRBJ2-3
D gene: .
V gene: TRBV15
clone size: .
CDR3 protein: CATSRDYSASTDTQYF
CDR3 DNA: TGTGCCACCAGCAGAGACTACTCAGCTAGCACAGATACGCAGTATTTT

J gene: TRBJ2-7
D gene: TRBD1
V gene: TRBV5-1
clone size: .
CDR3 protein: CASSEGQLSYEQYF
CDR3 DNA: TGCGCCAGCAGCGAGGGACAGCTCTCCTACGAGCAGTACTTC

J gene: TRBJ1-3
D gene: .
V gene: TRBV30
clone size: .
CDR3 protein: CAYTGWAGNTIYF
CDR3 DNA: TGTGCCTACACAGGGTGGGCTGGAAACACCATATATTTT